The clone carrying this T cell receptor (beta chain) was counted at least ten times. Its target is not known. The data are from a study of CD8 T cells in ankylosing spondylitis. A single record per CDR3 protein comes from TCRdb applying MiXCR to the 5' RACE reads. The data contain just over 150,000 distinct CDR3 sequences, roughly 18% of them singletons. The study, taken as a whole, reports: Eight highly homologous variants formed a TCR beta motif that appeared characteristic of ankylosing spondylitis blood. Previous work reported some of these motif variants in the synovial fluid and blood of reactive arthritis.

Germline-derived CDR1 and CDR2 are MNHNS and SASEGT. After removal of 8 bases from V and 4 bases from J, the junction contained 19 bases not matched to a gene. The CDR3 contains 17 residues. The chain uses TRBV6-1 and TRBJ1-1; 7 bases align to TRBD1. Sequencing was done on a sample of blood, either unsorted or a sorted T cell fraction (not recorded which). The TCR was taken from a male donor with ankylosing spondylitis or in good health (not recorded which). Written as DNA, the CDR3 is TGTGCCAGCCCCTCGCCAGGGGGAAAGACAAGATCCACTGAAGCTTTCTTT. Its translation is CASPSPGGKTRSTEAFF.